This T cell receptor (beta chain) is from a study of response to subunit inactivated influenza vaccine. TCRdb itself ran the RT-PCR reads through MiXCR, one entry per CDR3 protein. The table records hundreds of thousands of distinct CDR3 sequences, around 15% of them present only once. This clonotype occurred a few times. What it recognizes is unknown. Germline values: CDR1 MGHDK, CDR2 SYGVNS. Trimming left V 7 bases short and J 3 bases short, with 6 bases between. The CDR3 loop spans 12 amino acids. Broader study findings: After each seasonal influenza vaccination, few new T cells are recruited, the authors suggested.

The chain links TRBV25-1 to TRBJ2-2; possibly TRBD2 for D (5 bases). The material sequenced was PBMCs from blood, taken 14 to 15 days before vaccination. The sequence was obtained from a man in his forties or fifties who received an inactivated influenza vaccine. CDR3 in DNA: TGTGCCAGCATCGGGGACACCGGGGAGCTGTTTTTT. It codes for CASIGDTGELFF.